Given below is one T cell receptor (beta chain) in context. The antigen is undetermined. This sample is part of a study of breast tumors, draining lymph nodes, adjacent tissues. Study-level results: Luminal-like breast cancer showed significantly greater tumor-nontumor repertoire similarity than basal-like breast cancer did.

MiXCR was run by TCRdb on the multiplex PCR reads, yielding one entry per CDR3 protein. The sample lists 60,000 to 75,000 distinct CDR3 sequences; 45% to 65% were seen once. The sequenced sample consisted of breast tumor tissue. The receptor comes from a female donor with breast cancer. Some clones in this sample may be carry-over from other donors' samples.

The CDR3 nucleotides read TGTGCCAGCAGTCACCCCCAGGGGGCAACGTCGCGGGGCTACACCTTC. It yields the protein CASSHPQGATSRGYTF. V gene TRBV6-2 or TRBV6-3 combines with J gene TRBJ1-2; 8 positions match TRBD1. The V and J ends lost 5 bases and 8 bases, in that order; junction bases with no gene match: 16. CDR1 and CDR2 from the germline V gene are MNHEY and SVGEGT. This CDR3 has 16 residues.